These 2 T cell receptor beta chains share one sample of origin, sequenced in a study of T cells after yellow fever vaccination. Each CDR3 protein gets one entry after TCRdb re-called the 5' RACE reads with MiXCR. This table holds some 350,000 distinct CDR3 sequences, around 10% found once. This material consisted of PBMCs, taken on the day of the first yellow fever vaccination. These receptors all stem from a man aged 18 to 35 who received the YFV17D yellow fever vaccine.

This clonotype was observed a few times. This chain joins TRBV5-1 and TRBJ2-3; D unclear. This CDR3 comprises 15 residues. Per germline, CDR1 SGHRS and CDR2 YFSETQ. V was shortened by 0 bases and J by 1 base, with 9 bases between the two germline ends. CDR3 amino acids: CASSLADTRTDTQYF. In DNA, the CDR3 is TGCGCCAGCAGCTTGGCCGACACACGCACAGATACGCAGTATTTT.

This clonotype was seen at least ten times. CDR3 loop: CASSPSGGTTSYNEQFF. The CDR3 region has the DNA TGTGCCAGCAGCCCTAGCGGGGGCACTACCTCCTACAATGAGCAGTTCTTC. V and J are TRBV7-8 and TRBJ2-1; 10 bases line up with TRBD2. The J segment lost 0 bases and the V segment lost 5 bases, leaving 7 bases of the junction unmatched. CDR1 and CDR2 (germline): SGHVS, FQNEAQ. This CDR3 is built from 17 residues.